The 23 T cell receptor beta chains presented below share a single source sample, sequenced in a study of OX40 agonist ivuxolimab in advanced cancers. Generated by immunoSEQ multiplex PCR, the TCRdb table keeps only in-frame clones and is missing some. The repertoire consists of approximately 92,000 clones, with approximately 93% occurring once and the leading ten covering 0.15% to 0.2%. Sequencing used CD4+ or CD8+ T cells sorted from blood, obtained in a trial of the OX40 agonist ivuxolimab. These receptors were collected from an adult with an advanced solid tumor such as melanoma, head and neck, liver or kidney cancer.

V gene TRBV19 combines with J gene TRBJ1-5; 8 bases are shared with TRBD1. The CDR3 has 14 residues. The J segment lost 5 bases and the V segment lost 7 bases, leaving 7 bases of the junction unmatched. The germline gives CDR1 LNHDA, CDR2 SQIVND (reference sequence). The CDR3 protein is CASIPGQGHQPQHF. CDR3 in DNA: TGTGCCAGTATTCCCGGACAGGGTCATCAGCCCCAGCATTTT.

The V gene is TRBV7-2, the J gene TRBJ1-1; TRBD1 agrees at 7 bases. Germline assignment: CDR1 SGHTA and CDR2 FQGNSA. J lost 1 base, V lost 6 bases, and 5 bases had no gene match. This CDR3 has 14 amino acids. The CDR3 DNA follows: TGTGCCAGCAGATACAGGGGAGGGAACACTGAAGCTTTCTTT. Amino acid sequence: CASRYRGGNTEAFF.

CDR3 DNA: TGTGCCAGCAAGGAGCGGGAGGGCCCGAACGGGGAGCTGTTTTTT. It is translated as CASKEREGPNGELFF. The genes are TRBV2 and TRBJ2-2; 10 bases agree with TRBD2. The V gene's germline CDR1 is SNHLY and CDR2 FYNNEI. This CDR3 has 15 residues. With V trimmed by 7 bases and J by 7 bases, 9 bases remained unmatched.

The chain joins TRBV5-4 to TRBJ1-1; perhaps TRBD1 as D (6 bases). V was clipped by 0 bases and J by 3 bases, with 12 bases between them. Germline V gene lookup returns CDR1 SGHNT and CDR2 YYREEE (reference sequence). The CDR3 is 15 residues long. DNA for the CDR3: TGTGCCAGCAGCTTGGGCCCAGGGGCGGACACTGAAGCTTTCTTT. Protein product: CASSLGPGADTEAFF.

The rearrangement links TRBV7-2 to TRBJ2-7; 7 nucleotides agree with TRBD2. The germline V gene encodes CDR1 SGHTA and CDR2 FQGNSA. V gave up 1 base and J gave up 1 base; unmatched junction bases: 13. This CDR3 is 18 amino acids long. CDR3 DNA sequence: TGTGCCAGCAGCTTAGTCAGTTTAGTGACGGGAGGTTCCTACGAGCAGTACTTC. Translated, it gives CASSLVSLVTGGSYEQYF.

This chain connects TRBV28 to TRBJ2-1, with 11 bases lining up with TRBD2. The CDR3 has 15 amino acids. CDR1 MDHEN and CDR2 SYDVKM come from the germline V gene. V lost 6 bases, J lost 8 bases, and 9 bases stayed unmatched. Here the CDR3 reads CASRRLAGPLYEQFF. In DNA, the CDR3 is TGTGCCAGCAGAAGACTAGCGGGACCCCTCTATGAGCAGTTCTTC.

This sequence joins TRBV11-3 and TRBJ2-1, with TRBD2 identical over 7 bases. V lost 0 bases and J lost 9; bases outside the gene matches: 5. The germline CDR1 and CDR2 sequences are SGHNT and YENEEA. The CDR3 is made up of 14 amino acids. DNA of the CDR3: TGTGCCAGCAGCTTAGATCCGGTAGCGGGTGAGCAGTTCTTC. The encoded protein is CASSLDPVAGEQFF.

The DNA for the CDR3 is TGCGCCAGCAGCTACCGGGGTGCGGGTAATGAAAAACTGTTTTTT. It translates to CASSYRGAGNEKLFF. The chain employs TRBV5-1 and TRBJ1-4; unclear D gene. The V and J ends lost 3 bases and 4 bases respectively, with 13 bases between them. CDR3 length: 15 amino acids. The germline V gene encodes CDR1 SGHRS and CDR2 YFSETQ. The whole variable domain, remainder taken from reference TRBV5-1 and TRBJ1-4, is KAGVTQTPRYLIKTRGQQVTLSCSPISGHRSVSWYQQTPGQGLQFLFEYFSETQRNKGNFPGRFSGRQFSNSRSEMNVSTLELGDSALYLCASSYRGAGNEKLFFGSGTQLSVL.

The gene calls are TRBV19 and TRBJ2-7; weak D call: TRBD1 (5 bases). Germline V gene data show CDR1 as LNHDA and CDR2 as SQIVND (reference sequence). V was cut by 7 bases and J by 0 bases, with 16 bases left in between. The CDR3 is made up of 15 amino acids. CDR3 in amino acids: CASKWQGRGSYEQYF. CDR3 DNA: TGTGCCAGTAAATGGCAGGGCCGTGGCTCCTACGAGCAGTACTTC.

This chain uses TRBV29-1 with TRBJ2-5, with 10 nucleotides matching TRBD1. V shed 2 bases, J shed 7 bases, and the junction held 7 bases outside the gene matches. The germline gives CDR1 SQVTM, CDR2 ANQGSEA. The CDR3 length is 14 residues. DNA for the CDR3: TGCAGCGTTGAAATTTCTAGGACAGGGGGGACCCAGTACTTC. Its protein is CSVEISRTGGTQYF.

This clone was seen only a few times. J is TRBJ1-5 and V is TRBV6-4; D is possibly TRBD1 (5 bases). V lost 5 bases and J 7 bases, leaving 15 bases between the germline ends. CDR3 length: 14 amino acids. Germline lookup yields CDR1 MRHNA and CDR2 SNTAGT. The CDR3, as DNA: TGTGCCAGCAGTTCACAGCCGGGGGAGCAGCCCCAGCATTTT. Encoded protein: CASSSQPGEQPQHF.

The chain carries TRBV14 and TRBJ2-2, with 12 bases that match TRBD2. The V gene's germline CDR1 is SGHDN and CDR2 FVKESK. The CDR3 length is 17 residues. With V trimmed by 3 bases and J by 7 bases, 9 bases remained unmatched. In DNA, the CDR3 is TGTGCCAGCAGCCACCATCTAGCGGGGGGGCTTGGCGGGGAGCTGTTTTTT. Amino acid sequence: CASSHHLAGGLGGELFF. The whole variable domain, filled in from reference TRBV14 and TRBJ2-2, reads EAGVTQFPSHSVIEKGQTVTLRCDPISGHDNLYWYRRVMGKEIKFLLHFVKESKQDESGMPNNRFLAERTGGTYSTLKVQPAELEDSGVYFCASSHHLAGGLGGELFFGEGSRLTVL.

V is TRBV29-1 and J is TRBJ2-2, with unresolved D. Trimming left V 3 bases short and J 3 bases short, with 8 bases between. CDR1 and CDR2 from the germline V gene are SQVTM and ANQGSEA. This CDR3 comprises 13 residues. CDR3 sequence: CSVDVGYTGELFF. CDR3 coding DNA: TGCAGCGTTGACGTGGGATACACCGGGGAGCTGTTTTTT.

The rearrangement joins TRBV15 to TRBJ2-1, with 10 bases matching TRBD2. The CDR3 loop spans 15 amino acids. V shed 5 bases, J shed 6 bases, and the junction held 7 bases outside the gene matches. Per germline, CDR1 LNHNV and CDR2 YYDKDF (reference sequence). The CDR3: CATSPLSGGANEQFF. The CDR3 bases are TGTGCCACCAGCCCGCTCAGCGGGGGGGCCAATGAGCAGTTCTTC. Supplemented by reference TRBV15 and TRBJ2-1, the full variable domain reads DAMVIQNPRYQVTQFGKPVTLSCSQTLNHNVMYWYQQKSSQAPKLLFHYYDKDFNNEADTPDNFQSRRPNTSFCFLDIRSPGLGDTAMYLCATSPLSGGANEQFFGPGTRLTVL.

The gene calls are TRBV19 and TRBJ1-3; the D gene is possibly TRBD1 (6 bases). CDR1 and CDR2 from the germline V gene are LNHDA and SQIVND (reference sequence). This CDR3 has 14 amino acids. V was shortened by 8 bases and J by 0 bases, with 11 bases between the two germline ends. CDR3 protein: CASSGQFSGNTIYF. The CDR3 nucleotides read TGTGCCAGTTCTGGACAGTTCTCTGGAAACACCATATATTTT.

The genes are TRBV5-8 and TRBJ1-5, with a weak D call TRBD1 (5 bases). From germline, CDR1 is SGHTS and CDR2 YDEGEE. The germline V and J ends were trimmed by 2 bases and 0 bases, with 18 bases remaining between them. The CDR3 extends over 18 amino acids. CDR3 sequence: CASSLWQGSYSSNQPQHF. CDR3 nucleotides: TGTGCCAGCAGCTTATGGCAGGGAAGTTATAGTAGCAATCAGCCCCAGCATTTT.

The chain links TRBV11-2 to TRBJ1-2, with 7 bases lining up with TRBD1. CDR3 length: 16 amino acids. Unmatched junction bases numbered 11, after V lost 3 bases and J lost 4 bases. Germline CDR1 is SGHAT and CDR2 is FQNNGV. The chain's CDR3 is CASSLGVQGIVYGYTF. CDR3 coding DNA: TGTGCCAGCAGCTTGGGTGTACAGGGGATCGTCTATGGCTACACCTTC.

As concerns this clone: The junction and the germline gene differ at one end; a read error may be behind it. The chain has TRBV28 and TRBJ2-7, with 9 bases matching TRBD2. CDR3 length: 14 residues. CDR1 is MDHEN and CDR2 is SYDVKM in the germline V gene. CDR3 residues: CASRSTGLAWGVWF. The CDR3 nucleotides read TGTGCCAGCAGGTCGACAGGACTAGCGTGGGGCGTGTGGTTC. Variable domain in full (rest from reference TRBV28 and TRBJ2-7): DVKVTQSSRYLVKRTGEKVFLECVQDMDHENMFWYRQDPGLGLRLIYFSYDVKMKEKGDIPEGYSVSREKKERFSLILESASTNQTSMYLCASRSTGLAWGVWFGPGTRLTVT.

This clone has just one count. The V call is TRBV4-1, the J call TRBJ2-1, with 11 bases lining up with TRBD2. Trimming took 3 bases from V and 2 from J; bases not matched to a gene: 0. CDR3 length: 15 residues. Germline CDR1 and CDR2: MGHRA and YSYEKL. The CDR3 reads CASSQGLAAYNEQFF. DNA for the CDR3: TGCGCCAGCAGCCAGGGACTAGCGGCCTACAATGAGCAGTTCTTC.

The sample holds one count of this clone. The chain employs TRBV18 and TRBJ1-4; 9 bases agree with TRBD1. The CDR3 contains 15 residues. V lost 4 bases to trimming and J lost 7 bases; unmatched junction nucleotides: 7. CDR1 is KGHSH, CDR2 LQKENI, per germline. Written as DNA, the CDR3 is TGTGCCAGCTCACAAACACAGGGGGCCCGTGAAAAACTGTTTTTT. The encoded protein is CASSQTQGAREKLFF.

The rearrangement joins TRBV5-6 to TRBJ2-1; either TRBD1 or TRBD2 may fit D (5 bases each). CDR1 is SGHDT and CDR2 is YYEEEE in the germline V gene. This CDR3 comprises 15 residues. V dropped 2 bases and J dropped 3 bases, with 12 bases sitting between them. The CDR3, as DNA: TGTGCCAGCAGCTTATGGGACGGAGTCTACAATGAGCAGTTCTTC. This translates into CASSLWDGVYNEQFF.

The chain has TRBV28 and TRBJ1-1; no firm D call. The germline V and J ends were trimmed by 2 bases and 7 bases, with 11 bases remaining between them. Per germline, CDR1 MDHEN and CDR2 SYDVKM. This CDR3 is built from 13 residues. CDR3 sequence (DNA): TGTGCCAGCAGTTTAATGGAACCAGATGAAGCTTTCTTT. This translates into CASSLMEPDEAFF.

This chain uses TRBV2 with TRBJ1-5, with D unclear. The germline CDR1 and CDR2 sequences are SNHLY and FYNNEI. Between the trimmed V and J ends, which lost 8 bases and 0 bases, there was a span of 5 bases. There are 12 residues in the CDR3. The CDR3 DNA sequence: TGTGCCAGCGGAGATAGCAATCAGCCCCAGCATTTT. Amino acids: CASGDSNQPQHF.